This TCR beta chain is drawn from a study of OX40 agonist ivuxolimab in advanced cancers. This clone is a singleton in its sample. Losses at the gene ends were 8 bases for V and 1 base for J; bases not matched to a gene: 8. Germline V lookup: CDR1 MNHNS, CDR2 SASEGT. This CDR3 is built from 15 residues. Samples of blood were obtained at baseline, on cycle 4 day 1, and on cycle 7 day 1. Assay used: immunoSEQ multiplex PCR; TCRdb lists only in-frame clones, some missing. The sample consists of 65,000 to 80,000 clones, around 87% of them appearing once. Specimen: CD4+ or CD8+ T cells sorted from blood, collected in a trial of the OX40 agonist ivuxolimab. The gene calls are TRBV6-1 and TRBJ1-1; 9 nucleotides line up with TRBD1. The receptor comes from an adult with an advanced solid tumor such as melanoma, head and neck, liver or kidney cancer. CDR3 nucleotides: TGTGCCAGCCAGCCTCCGGGACAGGGGAACACTGAAGCTTTCTTT. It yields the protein CASQPPGQGNTEAFF.